Listed here are 2 T cell receptor beta chains from one sample, sequenced in a study of CXCR3-negative and CXCR3-positive naive CD8 T cells. Findings and limits, study-wide: The TRB CDR3s that CXCR3-positive naive cells carried were more hydrophobic than those of CXCR3-negative naive cells.

Their cognate antigens are unknown. Libraries of TRB cDNA were made by 5' RACE and carried UMIs. Using the 5' RACE reads, TCRdb records one entry per CDR3 protein without DNA. This table holds under 150,000 distinct CDR3 sequences. Sequencing was carried out using naive CXCR3+ CD8+ T cells from blood. Indicated subset: CD45RO-CCR7+CD27+CD95- naive CD8+ T cells expressing CXCR3 (TNR3+). The receptor source for this set is a human donor in good health. Some clones in this sample may be carry-over from other donors' samples.

This chain links TRBV4-1 with TRBJ2-2; without DNA, the TCRdb call of TRBD1 cannot be checked. The CDR3 is made up of 16 amino acids. Germline CDR1 reads MGHRA; CDR2 reads YSYEKL. This chain's CDR3 is CASSPLYGGNTGELFF.

This chain uses TRBV12-3 or TRBV12-4 with TRBJ2-5; TCRdb's D call of TRBD1 is untestable without DNA. There are 15 residues in the CDR3. CDR3 sequence: CASSLSLQGRETQYF.